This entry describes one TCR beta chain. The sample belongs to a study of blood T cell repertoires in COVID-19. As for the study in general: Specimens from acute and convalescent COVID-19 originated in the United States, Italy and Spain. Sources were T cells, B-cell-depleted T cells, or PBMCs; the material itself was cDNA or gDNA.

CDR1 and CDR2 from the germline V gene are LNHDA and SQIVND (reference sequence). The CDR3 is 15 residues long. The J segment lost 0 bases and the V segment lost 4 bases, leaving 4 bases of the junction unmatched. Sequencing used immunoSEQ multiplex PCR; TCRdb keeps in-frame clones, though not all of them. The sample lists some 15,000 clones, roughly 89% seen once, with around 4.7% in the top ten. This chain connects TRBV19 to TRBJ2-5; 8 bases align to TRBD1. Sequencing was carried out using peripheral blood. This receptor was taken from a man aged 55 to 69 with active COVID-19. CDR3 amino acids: CASSTDRGHQETQYF. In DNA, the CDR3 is TGTGCCAGTAGTACCGACAGGGGACACCAAGAGACCCAGTACTTC.